This record covers a single T cell receptor beta chain. Its antigen remains unknown. The data are from a study of cytomegalovirus exposure and HLA in healthy donors. Overall study context: Genotyping of some 400 donors showed that about 84% belonged to the Caucasian-associated ancestry cluster.

A multiplex PCR was run with 60 Vbeta primers and 13 Jbeta primers. Data came from immunoSEQ multiplex PCR; TCRdb stores just in-frame clones and leaves some out. Its listing shows approximately 210,000 clones. Points from the study as a whole: Most subjects had HLA-A and HLA-B alleles reportedly predicted accurately by TCR beta sequences.

Sequencing was carried out using PBMCs. The TCR comes from a young woman in good health and CMV-seropositive.

CDR3: CASSLDRALNTEAFF. Here the CDR3 DNA reads TGCGCCAGCAGCCTGGACCGCGCGTTGAACACTGAAGCTTTCTTT. V and J are TRBV5-1 and TRBJ1-1; no clear D. This CDR3 region has 15 residues. CDR1 is SGHRS, CDR2 YFSETQ, per germline. Trimming shortened V by 4 bases and J by 0 bases, and 13 bases separated the two germline ends.